This passage covers 13 T cell receptor beta chains from one sample sequenced in a study of shared clonotypes between healthy human individuals. Sequencing was performed with immunoSEQ multiplex PCR; in TCRdb, only in-frame clones are kept and a portion is missing. The data hold 2 million to 2.5 million clones, with 90% to 95% observed a single time. Sequencing was carried out using naive CD4+ T cells from PBMCs. Subset denoted: CD45RA+ positively selected. Source of these receptors: a man aged 18 to 30 in good health. Some clones in this sample may be carry-over from other donors' samples.

The genes are TRBV19 and TRBJ2-2; a weak D match, TRBD2 (5 bases). The germline gives CDR1 LNHDA, CDR2 SQIVND (reference sequence). The CDR3 is 17 residues long. Trimming left V 3 bases short and J 5 bases short, with 19 bases between. The DNA for the CDR3 is TGTGCCAGTAGTATGGTAGAGGGCCGCGTGTCTACCGGGGAGCTGTTTTTT. Translation: CASSMVEGRVSTGELFF.

The chain employs TRBV7-3 and TRBJ2-2; TRBD2 matches 11 bases. CDR1 is SGHTA, CDR2 FQGTGA, per germline. The CDR3 extends over 16 amino acids. Unmatched junction bases numbered 2, after V lost 1 base and J lost 4 bases. The CDR3 sequence is CASSLMTSGTTGELFF. In DNA, the CDR3 is TGTGCCAGCAGCTTAATGACTAGCGGGACCACCGGGGAGCTGTTTTTT.

V is TRBV6-5 and J is TRBJ1-1; 8 bases line up with TRBD1. V dropped 0 bases and J dropped 4; count of bases not matched to a gene: 4. This CDR3 is 15 amino acids long. CDR1 is MNHEY, CDR2 SVGAGI, per germline. The CDR3 spells CASSYSSTGVTEAFF. DNA of the CDR3: TGTGCCAGCAGTTACTCGTCGACAGGGGTCACTGAAGCTTTCTTT.

J is TRBJ1-2 and V is TRBV4-1; D is possibly TRBD1 (5 bases). This CDR3 spans 14 amino acids. Germline V lookup: CDR1 MGHRA, CDR2 YSYEKL. Deletions cut 1 base from V and 5 bases from J, with 11 bases between. The CDR3 region has the DNA TGCGCCAGCAGCCAAGGGGGACCAAGTTATGGCTACACCTTC. Its protein product is CASSQGGPSYGYTF.

The sample holds one count of this clone. The chain couples TRBV28 to TRBJ2-5; D remains ambiguous. CDR3 length: 14 amino acids. Per the germline V gene, CDR1 is MDHEN and CDR2 is SYDVKM. Trimming removed 4 bases at V and 1 base at J, with 10 bases between. The CDR3 region has the DNA TGTGCCAGCAGTTCAATGCGGTTCCAAGAGACCCAGTACTTC. Translating it yields CASSSMRFQETQYF.

CDR3 DNA: TGTGCCAGCAGCCCCCATAGCGGGAGGGCCCAAGAGACCCAGTACTTC. It is translated as CASSPHSGRAQETQYF. The chain is built from TRBV5-4 and TRBJ2-5, with 11 nucleotides matching TRBD2. The CDR3 consists of 16 residues. J lost 1 base, V lost 4 bases, and 6 bases had no gene match. The germline gives CDR1 SGHNT, CDR2 YYREEE (reference sequence).

This rearrangement joins TRBV9 to TRBJ2-7; 8 nucleotides line up with TRBD1. Trimming cost V 3 bases and J 5 bases; bases outside gene matches: 10. The germline CDR1 and CDR2 sequences are SGDLS and YYNGEE. This CDR3 contains 15 residues. CDR3 nucleotides: TGTGCCAGCAGCGCAACGACAGGGGATTTCGACGAGCAGTACTTC. It codes for CASSATTGDFDEQYF.

The chain has TRBV28 and TRBJ1-2, with D possibly TRBD1 on 5 matching bases. This CDR3 has 14 amino acids. Trimming pared 5 bases from V and 4 bases from J, leaving 14 bases between. CDR1 and CDR2 (germline): MDHEN, SYDVKM. In DNA form, the CDR3 reads TGTGCCAGCAGTCAATACAGGAAGGGCTATGGCTACACCTTC. It is translated as CASSQYRKGYGYTF.

The chain employs TRBV29-1 and TRBJ1-2, with 8 bases that match TRBD1. The CDR3 is 13 residues long. The ends lost 6 bases at V and 2 bases at J; junction bases unmatched: 5. The V gene's germline CDR1 is SQVTM and CDR2 ANQGSEA. CDR3 amino acids: CSVADRGNYGYTF. The CDR3 DNA follows: TGCAGCGTCGCCGACAGGGGAAACTATGGCTACACCTTC.

This clone was detected only a few times. J is TRBJ1-5 and V is TRBV19; D possibly corresponds to TRBD1 (5 bases). Germline V lookup: CDR1 LNHDA, CDR2 SQIVND (reference sequence). There are 13 residues in the CDR3. V lost 5 bases and J 4 bases, leaving 9 bases between the germline ends. The CDR3 region is CASSRQWNQPQHF. The DNA for the CDR3 is TGTGCCAGTAGTCGACAGTGGAATCAGCCCCAGCATTTT.

The V gene is TRBV30, the J gene TRBJ1-3, with TRBD1 identical over 11 bases. V shed 4 bases, J shed 7 bases, and the junction held 9 bases outside the gene matches. CDR1 is GTSNPN, CDR2 SVGIG, per germline (reference sequence). The CDR3 has 15 amino acids. As DNA, the CDR3 is TGTGCCTGGACCTACGGGACAGGGGGTTGGAACACCATATATTTT. Its protein product is CAWTYGTGGWNTIYF.

The V gene is TRBV6-1, the J gene TRBJ2-1; a possible D gene is TRBD2 (6 bases). This CDR3 spans 15 amino acids. The germline CDR1 and CDR2 sequences are MNHNS and SASEGT. Trimming stripped 8 bases from V and 3 bases from J, with 17 bases between. CDR3 sequence: CASGAEGLVYNEQFF. The CDR3 bases are TGTGCCAGCGGGGCGGAGGGCCTAGTCTACAATGAGCAGTTCTTC.

The J gene is TRBJ2-3, the V gene TRBV7-2; 7 nucleotides agree with TRBD2. V lost 0 bases, J lost 0 bases, and 6 bases stayed unmatched. The CDR3 totals 17 residues. Germline CDR1 is SGHTA and CDR2 is FQGNSA. In DNA form, the CDR3 reads TGTGCCAGCAGCTTAGCTGCTAGCGGTCCTAGCACAGATACGCAGTATTTT. Translated: CASSLAASGPSTDTQYF.